Each of the 9 T cell receptor beta chains below was sequenced from the same sample in a study of cytomegalovirus exposure and HLA in healthy donors. The PCR was carried out with 60 Vbeta primers and 13 Jbeta primers. Profiled with immunoSEQ multiplex PCR; TCRdb holds only in-frame clones, not every one. In the table there are about 100,000 clones, over 75% of which are singletons. Sequencing input: PBMCs. These receptors all stem from a woman younger than 35 in good health and CMV-seropositive.

V is TRBV2 and J is TRBJ2-7; 8 bases map to TRBD2. Unmatched junction bases numbered 8, after V lost 5 bases and J lost 5 bases. Germline loops: CDR1 SNHLY, CDR2 FYNNEI. The CDR3 loop spans 14 amino acids. The CDR3 reads CASSITSGVDEQYF. CDR3 DNA: TGTGCCAGCAGTATCACTAGCGGCGTTGACGAGCAGTACTTC.

The gene calls are TRBV13 and TRBJ2-2, with D possibly being TRBD1 (5 bases). The length of the CDR3 is 15 residues. Germline V CDR1 and CDR2: PRHDT, FYEKMQ (reference sequence). Deletions cut 3 bases from V and 7 bases from J, with 15 bases between. The CDR3 sequence is CASSFFQGRIGELFF. CDR3 bases: TGTGCCAGCAGCTTCTTTCAGGGTAGAATCGGGGAGCTGTTTTTT.

V gene TRBV29-1 combines with J gene TRBJ2-3, with 10 bases lining up with TRBD2. V trimming: 5 bases; J trimming: 3 bases; junction bases outside the gene matches: 2. This CDR3 spans 13 amino acids. The germline gives CDR1 SQVTM, CDR2 ANQGSEA. The CDR3 sequence: CSVKREGTDTQYF. The CDR3 coding sequence is TGCAGCGTTAAGCGGGAGGGGACAGATACGCAGTATTTT.

This chain connects TRBV28 to TRBJ1-1; TRBD1 agrees at 7 bases. The CDR3 has 15 residues. The junction had 6 bases not matched to a gene; V was cut back by 5 bases and J by 0 bases. Germline lookup yields CDR1 MDHEN and CDR2 SYDVKM. CDR3 loop: CASSQGGTVNTEAFF. Written as DNA, the CDR3 is TGTGCCAGCAGTCAAGGGGGGACAGTGAACACTGAAGCTTTCTTT.

The chain has TRBV19 and TRBJ2-1; 10 nucleotides agree with TRBD2. The CDR3 spans 15 residues. The trim removed 4 bases at V and 6 bases at J, leaving 6 bases unmatched. In germline, CDR1 is LNHDA, CDR2 SQIVND (reference sequence). CDR3 sequence reads: CASSTTSGPINEQFF. In DNA form, the CDR3 reads TGTGCCAGTAGTACGACTAGCGGGCCGATCAATGAGCAGTTCTTC.

In its sample, this clone was seen a few times. V gene TRBV15 combines with J gene TRBJ2-7; TRBD2 agrees at 10 bases. CDR1 is LNHNV, CDR2 YYDKDF, per germline (reference sequence). This CDR3 has 16 residues. V shed 4 bases and J 3 bases; nucleotides not matched to a gene: 9. The CDR3 DNA reads as TGTGCCACCAGCAAAGCAGGGGCTAGCGGGAGCTACGAGCAGTACTTC. Residues: CATSKAGASGSYEQYF.

This clone was detected a few times. Sequence at one end of the junction differs from germline and may be a read error. J is TRBJ2-7 and V is TRBV27; 13 bases line up with TRBD2. The CDR3 runs to 15 residues. Germline assignment: CDR1 MNHEY and CDR2 SMNVEV (reference sequence). The CDR3 region is CASTWTSGGSHEQYF. DNA of the CDR3: TGTGCCAGCACCTGGACTAGCGGGGGCTCCCACGAGCAGTACTTC.

The rearrangement joins TRBV11-2 to TRBJ2-5; 11 positions match TRBD1. There are 16 residues in the CDR3. V shed 4 bases, J shed 2 bases, and the junction held 6 bases outside the gene matches. Germline CDR1 reads SGHAT; CDR2 reads FQNNGV. CDR3 nucleotides: TGTGCCAGCAGCTCCCGGGACAGGGGGTTTCAAGAGACCCAGTACTTC. Encoded protein: CASSSRDRGFQETQYF.

Concerning this clone: The sample contains more than one DNA sequence encoding this CDR3. The J gene is TRBJ1-5, the V gene TRBV11-2, with a weak D call TRBD1 (5 bases). The V end lost 1 base, the J end lost 7 bases, and 11 bases lay between the germline ends. This CDR3 region has 14 residues. Looked up from germline, CDR1 is SGHAT and CDR2 is FQNNGV. CDR3 in DNA: TGTGCCAGCAGCTTAGGGAGGGGCGGCCAGCCCCAGCATTTT. Its translation: CASSLGRGGQPQHF. Filled out from reference TRBV11-2 and TRBJ1-5, the complete variable domain reads EAGVAQSPRYKIIEKRQSVAFWCNPISGHATLYWYQQILGQGPKLLIQFQNNGVVDDSQLPKDRFSAERLKGVDSTLKIQPAKLEDSAVYLCASSLGRGGQPQHFGDGTRLSIL.